Given below is one TCR beta chain in context. The clone's antigen remains unknown. Base-call qualities are not available, and no considerably larger clone is one nucleotide away. The data belong to a study of cytomegalovirus exposure and HLA in healthy donors listed by TCRdb under 2017. For the study in its entirety: An earlier analysis of roughly 500 of the donors reported about 250 Gb of sequence data and 120 million or so unique TCR beta sequences from 150 million to 200 million T cells. An early release covering approximately 600 HLA-typed donors comprised approximately 290 gigabases of sequencing data and 85 million to 100 million unique TCR sequences. Of the 300 to 500 genotyped donors, 70% to 90% were placed in the genetic ancestry cluster associated with self-reported Caucasian donors. The study aimed to test whether cataloging public T cell receptors could reveal signatures of past pathogen exposure. The study used immunosequencing to profile the T cell repertoires of 600 to 850 subjects and linked those repertoires to cytomegalovirus serostatus. In addition to the first cohort of 650 to 750 subjects, a separate validation cohort of approximately 120 different subjects was used. To predict cytomegalovirus infection status, the study brought together high-throughput TCR immunosequencing, statistical association of individual TCRs with disease status, and machine learning. To study patterns of TCR occurrence, a later analysis re-analyzed previously published TCR beta repertoires from just over 650 donors and added high-resolution HLA genotyping. In the later analysis, no new phenotypic data were used to find candidate immune exposures; instead, reliance was placed on TCR beta sequences and their occurrence across donors. An earlier analysis of nearly 600 of the donors applied high-throughput TCR beta sequencing to assess whether each TCR beta V gene segment acted as functional or pseudogenic. Alongside the repertoire data, information on donor age, sex, ethnicity and CMV serostatus was compiled. A later genetic analysis took genome-wide SNP genotypes for about 55% of the roughly 670 donors and used that subset as a discovery cohort. Every repertoire in the discovery cohort had been generated on one and the same sequencing platform. HLA typing covered class I and class II loci at four-digit resolution. Typing coverage varied by locus: about 620-640 donors for A, B, C, DRB1 and DQB1; under 550 for DQA1; some 610 for DPA1; some 470 for DPB1. Roughly 5 DR-DQ haplotypes were handled as single units for association and clustering, since linkage in the cohort was strong. Across approximately 400 genotyped donors of the cohort, an average of about 250,000 unique TCR beta nucleotide sequences per donor were sequenced, and approximately 19% of those sequences were non-productive. What the study reported, not specific to this receptor: According to a later genetic analysis, donors in an Asian-associated ancestry cluster had fewer N-insertions in productive TCRs than the approximately 610-donor mean. Some IMGT-functional V segments, including TRBV6-2 and TRBV6-3, could not be distinguished by the 87-base-pair reads and were therefore excluded. Because some donors lacked HLA typing at each locus, the association tests relied only on the typed subset. While some public TCRs were present in many individuals, most TCR sequences turned up only very rarely across donors. Several of the top co-occurrence clusters appeared to be linked to parvovirus B19, influenza, CMV and Epstein-Barr virus, according to a later analysis. The classifier was reported to diagnose cytomegalovirus status with high specificity and sensitivity in both the original and validation cohorts. Most CMV-associated TCR beta chains appeared to be HLA-restricted in a later analysis, and the HLA associations seemed to be driven largely by CMV exposure. The cohort was sequenced for TCR beta chains only, and without alpha or paired-chain data the features that could be detected were limited. The sequencing pipeline was judged likely to have produced a cluster of highly shared sequence variants as a technical artifact. In a later analysis, HLA-associated TCR beta chains showed more clonal expansion and lower generation probabilities than non-associated chains that were equally common. Because counts were too low, more than 15 rarely observed V segments, including chromosome 9 orphons, were left out of the earlier analysis of roughly 600 of the donors. In an earlier analysis of several hundred of the donors, most TCR beta V segments were observed in productive rearrangements about 87% or about 30% of the time, broadly matching IMGT annotations. CMV serostatus was the only immune exposure information available for the cohort. The authors suggested that the approach could potentially be extended to other disease states and immunological phenotypes. In a later analysis, TCR association rates were found to vary across HLA loci, with the most associated TCRs seen for DRB1 alleles and the fewest for HLA-C alleles. Correlated functional status among segregating V segments might be attributable to linkage disequilibrium, but an unknown experimental factor could not be ruled out. Roughly uniform sequencing depth across donors was assumed in presence/absence analyses, although this assumption may not hold. In a later genetic analysis, a missense DCLRE1C variant was associated with V-gene and J-gene trimming of TCR beta chains, and the association was replicated in an independent cohort. When HLA alleles, especially DR and DQ, strongly co-occurred, TCR associations were difficult to assign to individual alleles. Specific HLA alleles were associated with more than 15,000 TCR beta sequences at a false discovery rate of 0.05 in a later analysis. The study listed 150 to 200 TCR beta chains as associated with cytomegalovirus. In vitro tests confirmed that a few of the cytomegalovirus-associated TCR beta chains recognize cytomegalovirus antigens. A further reported finding was that TCR beta sequences accurately predicted the HLA-A and HLA-B alleles for most subjects in the first cohort.

The junction carries 15 bases between V and J, which are trimmed by 4 bases and 2 bases respectively. Including cysteine and phenylalanine, the CDR3 has 15 amino acids. CDR3 DNA only is kept here, 45 bases in frame from base 1. The germline V gene provides CDR1 MDHEN and CDR2 SYDVKM. The cohort comprised around 700 healthy bone marrow donors. At the time of sampling, every cohort member was nominally healthy, though immune exposures that went unrecorded were likely present. The donor tested CMV seronegative and was one of the 352 seronegative cohort members. A peripheral blood sample was provided by each donor, and peripheral blood mononuclear cells were used for TCR beta sequencing. The Qiagen DNeasy Blood Extraction Kit was used to extract genomic DNA from the blood cell samples. Library generation was performed with the immunoSEQ multiplex PCR assay. For the multiplex PCR, a mixture combining 60 forward primers for TCR Vbeta segments and 13 reverse primers for TCR Jbeta segments was used. The CDR3 region of rearranged TCR beta genes was amplified from genomic DNA by a multiplex PCR assay. Amplified TCR beta libraries were sequenced as 87-base-pair reads on the Illumina HiSeq System. On the study's bioinformatics: A later analysis tallied some 79 million unique TCR beta chains across the 666 repertoires, and around 9.9 million of those chains were shared by two or more donors. A nearest-neighbor algorithm error-corrected the raw reads and collapsed the reads into unique sequences, merging closely related sequences to remove PCR and sequencing errors. Alignment of CDR3 sequences to IMGT reference sequences was used to assign V, D and J gene segments. For a sequence to be retained, a match of at least six nucleotides was required to both a V gene segment and a J gene segment. Rearrangements were classified as productive when the CDR3 lacked stop codons and remained in frame with V and J, and all other rearrangements were classified as non-productive. CDR3 was defined by IMGT convention, running from the second conserved V-encoded cysteine to the conserved J-encoded phenylalanine. Sequences without an unambiguous match to a single V gene segment were excluded from the earlier analysis of about 600 of the donors. An earlier analysis of a few hundred of the donors called V segments functional above 56.7% productive rearrangements and segregating when the between-donor standard deviation exceeded 5%. A statistical classification framework was developed to diagnose cytomegalovirus status using the catalog of TCR beta chain sequences. A later analysis assigned V and J genes by comparing TCR nucleotide sequences with IMGT/GENE-DB human TR gene sequences. A later analysis assigned CDR3 sequences and most-parsimonious VDJ recombination scenarios with the TCRdist pipeline. In a later analysis, each TCR beta chain was defined by its CDR3 amino acid sequence together with its V-gene family, and reads lacking a unique V-gene family were excluded. In a later analysis, 450 to 600 highly shared, low-generation-probability nucleotide sequences were removed to address suspected cross-contamination and a sequencing artifact. In a later analysis, a clonal expansion index for each public chain was calculated from normalized within-repertoire ranks of inferred template counts. In a later analysis, generation probabilities were computed using a VDJ recombination model fitted to out-of-frame rearrangements, and the results were checked against IGoR. A later analysis scored TCR-TCR, TCR-HLA and TCR-CMV co-occurrence with hypergeometric tests, applying a repertoire-size bias correction to TCR pairs. A later analysis estimated false discovery rates by permuting HLA or CMV assignments 20 times. In a later analysis, co-occurring TCRs were grouped using DBSCAN, with TCRdist sequence similarity added in when clustering inside HLA-allele-positive subsets. Repertoires with fewer than 30,000 or more than 120,000 public chains, plus five repertoires with anomalous nucleotide sharing, were excluded from co-occurrence clustering. The table comes from immuneACCESS by way of TCRdb, which keeps in-frame sequences with V and J called. Part of the clones is missing from these tables; in studies checked, under half for an unresolved V gene and the rest for unknown reasons. That table supplies the V and J calls and clone size; D and trimming were determined from the DNA. The sample contains 100,000 or so clones, roughly 88% of them found a single time. 1.2% of the sample belongs to the ten largest clones.

Material: PBMCs. The sequence was obtained from a woman under 30 in good health and CMV-seronegative. The receptor chain draws on TRBV28 and TRBJ2-7; TRBD2 might be the D gene, on 6 matching bases. The CDR3 in this case is CASSSPAGDTYEQYF. The nucleotides are TGTGCCAGCAGTTCCCCAGCGGGTGACACCTACGAGCAGTACTTC.